Below are 20 T cell receptor beta chains sequenced from a single sample in a study of cytomegalovirus exposure and HLA in healthy donors. Primers: 60 Vbeta forward and 13 Jbeta reverse. Produced via immunoSEQ multiplex PCR; TCRdb's table is partial and in-frame only. The repertoire holds around 100,000 clones, with 81% as singletons. The sample consisted of PBMCs. The source of these receptors is a woman in her seventies in good health and CMV-seropositive.

The rearrangement links TRBV7-3 to TRBJ2-7; TRBD1 matches 7 bases. Germline CDR1 is SGHTA and CDR2 is FQGTGA. The CDR3 runs 14 residues. V lost 4 bases, J lost 5 bases, and 8 bases stayed unmatched. CDR3 sequence: CASSSGQIDNEQYF. CDR3 in DNA: TGTGCCAGCAGCTCGGGACAGATAGATAACGAGCAGTACTTC.

This clone was seen only a few times. The J gene is TRBJ2-7, the V gene TRBV12-5; no firm D call. V was pared by 0 bases and J by 0 bases, with 21 bases between. Germline CDR1 LGHNT, CDR2 FRNRAP. The CDR3 totals 19 residues. CDR3 nucleotides: TGTGCTAGTGGTTTGGTATTATTTGGTCAAGCGTCAAGCTCCTACGAGCAGTACTTC. It codes for CASGLVLFGQASSSYEQYF.

The chain uses TRBV19 and TRBJ2-7; TRBD1 matches 9 bases. CDR1 is LNHDA, CDR2 SQIVND, per germline (reference sequence). V dropped 5 bases and J dropped 5; count of bases not matched to a gene: 10. The CDR3 loop spans 15 amino acids. The CDR3 DNA is TGTGCCAGTAGTCGAATGGGACAGGGTGGAGACGAGCAGTACTTC. Protein product: CASSRMGQGGDEQYF.

The chain recombines TRBV5-1 with TRBJ2-7; 14 nucleotides line up with TRBD2. V was clipped by 0 bases and J by 6 bases; unmatched bases: 11. The V gene's germline CDR1 is SGHRS and CDR2 YFSETQ. CDR3 length: 18 amino acids. The DNA of the CDR3 is TGCGCCAGCAGCTTGGCCCTTCCGACTAGCGGGAGGGCCTCCGAGCAGTACTTC. Protein: CASSLALPTSGRASEQYF. Full variable domain (outside the CDR3, taken from reference TRBV5-1 and TRBJ2-7): KAGVTQTPRYLIKTRGQQVTLSCSPISGHRSVSWYQQTPGQGLQFLFEYFSETQRNKGNFPGRFSGRQFSNSRSEMNVSTLELGDSALYLCASSLALPTSGRASEQYFGPGTRLTVT.

Here the CDR3 reads CASSLGRRPGQETQYF. In DNA form, the CDR3 reads TGCGCCAGCAGCTTGGGGAGGAGGCCCGGTCAAGAGACCCAGTACTTC. The chain recombines TRBV5-1 with TRBJ2-5; D might be TRBD2 (5 bases). V shed 0 bases and J shed 2 bases, with 14 bases lying between them. This CDR3 is built from 16 residues. Germline V CDR1 and CDR2: SGHRS, YFSETQ.

This chain joins TRBV6-4 and TRBJ2-3, with D possibly matching TRBD1 (6 bases). The CDR3 consists of 14 residues. Germline CDR1 MRHNA, CDR2 SNTAGT. Trimming removed 3 bases from V and 6 bases from J, with 13 bases in between. CDR3 sequence reads: CASSESGAADTQYF. CDR3 nucleotides: TGTGCCAGCAGTGAGTCAGGGGCAGCGGATACGCAGTATTTT.

V is TRBV5-1 and J is TRBJ1-1, with 9 bases matching TRBD1. There are 16 residues in the CDR3. V gave up 4 bases and J gave up 1 base; unmatched junction bases: 8. The V gene's germline CDR1 is SGHRS and CDR2 YFSETQ. The CDR3 DNA sequence: TGCGCCAGCAGCCCGGACAGGGGAGGCGGGAACACTGAAGCTTTCTTT. It specifies CASSPDRGGGNTEAFF.

To note about this clone: Distinct nucleotide sequences in the sample also encode this CDR3. The chain combines TRBV5-1 with TRBJ2-6; D uncertain. The CDR3 contains 15 residues. V gave up 0 bases and J gave up 0 bases, with 4 bases separating them. CDR1 is SGHRS and CDR2 is YFSETQ in the germline V gene. In nucleotides, the CDR3 is TGCGCCAGCAGCTTGGGAGGCTCTGGGGCCAACGTCCTGACTTTC. Amino acid sequence: CASSLGGSGANVLTF.

This chain links TRBV2 with TRBJ2-7, with 10 positions matching TRBD2. Germline V gene sequence: CDR1 SNHLY, CDR2 FYNNEI. The CDR3 has 13 amino acids. V dropped 8 bases and J dropped 2; count of bases not matched to a gene: 3. CDR3 amino acids: CASRLAGTYEQYF. Written as DNA, the CDR3 is TGTGCCAGCCGACTAGCGGGTACCTACGAGCAGTACTTC.

This sequence joins TRBV18 and TRBJ1-2; perhaps TRBD1 as D (6 bases). Germline loops: CDR1 KGHSH, CDR2 LQKENI. The CDR3 runs 16 residues. V shed 2 bases and J shed 5 bases, with 18 bases lying between them. The CDR3 nucleotides read TGTGCCAGCTCACCAGATGTTTGGGGGCCAGGGTATGGCTACACCTTC. It translates to CASSPDVWGPGYGYTF.

The sample holds one count of this clone. The chain combines TRBV14 with TRBJ1-2; 8 nucleotides align to TRBD1. CDR1 and CDR2 (germline): SGHDN, FVKESK. The CDR3 extends over 14 amino acids. Unmatched junction bases numbered 13, after V lost 11 bases and J lost 5 bases. The CDR3 sequence: CAQLTRGPTYGYTF. The CDR3 region has the DNA TGTGCCCAACTGACCAGGGGGCCCACTTATGGCTACACCTTC.

The rearrangement uses TRBV7-9 and TRBJ2-5; the D is unclear. This CDR3 has 11 amino acids. Germline-derived CDR1 and CDR2 are SEHNR and FQNEAQ (reference sequence). V was pared by 6 bases and J by 5 bases, with 7 bases between. The CDR3 bases are TGTGCCAGCAGGATCCAGGAGACCCAGTACTTC. Residues: CASRIQETQYF.

CDR3 in DNA: TGTGCCAGCAGAACCATGGGACAGTTCTACAATGAGCAGTTCTTC. It encodes CASRTMGQFYNEQFF. The gene calls are TRBV6-5 and TRBJ2-1; 7 bases map to TRBD1. Per the germline V gene, CDR1 is MNHEY and CDR2 is SVGAGI. The CDR3 covers 15 residues. The trim removed 6 bases at V and 3 bases at J, leaving 8 bases unmatched.

This clone was seen a handful of times. This chain connects TRBV20-1 to TRBJ2-5, with D possibly matching TRBD2 (6 bases). Trimming pared 3 bases from V and 9 bases from J, leaving 11 bases between. CDR3 size: 11 residues. Germline V CDR1 and CDR2: DFQATT, SNEGSKA (reference sequence). The DNA of the CDR3 is TGCAGTGCTAGGGGGGGAAGTGCCCAGTACTTC. It is translated as CSARGGSAQYF.

The chain employs TRBV4-2 and TRBJ2-5; 14 positions agree with TRBD2. Trimming removed 4 bases from V and 3 bases from J; junction bases left unmatched: 4. Germline V lookup: CDR1 LGHNA, CDR2 YNFKEQ. The CDR3 extends over 16 amino acids. CDR3: CASSPRGLAGEETQYF. In DNA form, the CDR3 reads TGTGCCAGCAGCCCTAGGGGACTAGCGGGAGAAGAGACCCAGTACTTC.

V usage is TRBV27 and J usage is TRBJ1-4; D is uncertain. CDR3 length: 14 amino acids. The V end lost 4 bases, the J end lost 8 bases, and 14 bases lay between the germline ends. The V gene's germline CDR1 is MNHEY and CDR2 SMNVEV (reference sequence). CDR3 amino acids: CASSSDTPGEKLFF. Written as DNA, the CDR3 is TGTGCCAGCAGTTCCGACACACCCGGCGAAAAACTGTTTTTT.

The V gene is TRBV10-3, the J gene TRBJ1-3; D is unclear. Germline V gene lookup returns CDR1 ENHRY and CDR2 SYGVKD. Deletions cut 3 bases from V and 9 bases from J, with 15 bases between. This CDR3 contains 14 residues. The CDR3 loop reads CAISDHLLGATIYF. CDR3 sequence (DNA): TGTGCCATCAGTGACCATCTGCTTGGAGCCACCATATATTTT.

A single count supports this clone. V and J are TRBV15 and TRBJ1-5; the D gene is possibly TRBD1 (5 bases). V shed 0 bases and J shed 2 bases, with 14 bases lying between them. The CDR3 is made up of 17 amino acids. Germline loops: CDR1 LNHNV, CDR2 YYDKDF (reference sequence). The CDR3 DNA reads TGTGCCACCAGCAGAGACCTAGGGGTTACGGGCAATCAGCCCCAGCATTTT. It translates to CATSRDLGVTGNQPQHF.

V gene TRBV18 combines with J gene TRBJ2-3; 8 positions match TRBD1. The V segment lost 0 bases and the J segment 2 bases; nucleotides outside the gene matches: 4. The CDR3 length is 16 residues. In germline, CDR1 is KGHSH, CDR2 LQKENI. DNA of the CDR3: TGTGCCAGCTCACCACCGGGGACAGGCCTCACAGATACGCAGTATTTT. This codes for CASSPPGTGLTDTQYF.

The J gene is TRBJ2-1, the V gene TRBV7-2; D perhaps matches TRBD2 (6 bases). V was clipped by 5 bases and J by 1 base, with 9 bases between them. CDR1 SGHTA and CDR2 FQGNSA come from the germline V gene. The CDR3 spans 14 residues. The CDR3 bases are TGTGCCAGCAGCGCGCGGGGTTCCTACAATGAGCAGTTCTTC. The encoded protein is CASSARGSYNEQFF.